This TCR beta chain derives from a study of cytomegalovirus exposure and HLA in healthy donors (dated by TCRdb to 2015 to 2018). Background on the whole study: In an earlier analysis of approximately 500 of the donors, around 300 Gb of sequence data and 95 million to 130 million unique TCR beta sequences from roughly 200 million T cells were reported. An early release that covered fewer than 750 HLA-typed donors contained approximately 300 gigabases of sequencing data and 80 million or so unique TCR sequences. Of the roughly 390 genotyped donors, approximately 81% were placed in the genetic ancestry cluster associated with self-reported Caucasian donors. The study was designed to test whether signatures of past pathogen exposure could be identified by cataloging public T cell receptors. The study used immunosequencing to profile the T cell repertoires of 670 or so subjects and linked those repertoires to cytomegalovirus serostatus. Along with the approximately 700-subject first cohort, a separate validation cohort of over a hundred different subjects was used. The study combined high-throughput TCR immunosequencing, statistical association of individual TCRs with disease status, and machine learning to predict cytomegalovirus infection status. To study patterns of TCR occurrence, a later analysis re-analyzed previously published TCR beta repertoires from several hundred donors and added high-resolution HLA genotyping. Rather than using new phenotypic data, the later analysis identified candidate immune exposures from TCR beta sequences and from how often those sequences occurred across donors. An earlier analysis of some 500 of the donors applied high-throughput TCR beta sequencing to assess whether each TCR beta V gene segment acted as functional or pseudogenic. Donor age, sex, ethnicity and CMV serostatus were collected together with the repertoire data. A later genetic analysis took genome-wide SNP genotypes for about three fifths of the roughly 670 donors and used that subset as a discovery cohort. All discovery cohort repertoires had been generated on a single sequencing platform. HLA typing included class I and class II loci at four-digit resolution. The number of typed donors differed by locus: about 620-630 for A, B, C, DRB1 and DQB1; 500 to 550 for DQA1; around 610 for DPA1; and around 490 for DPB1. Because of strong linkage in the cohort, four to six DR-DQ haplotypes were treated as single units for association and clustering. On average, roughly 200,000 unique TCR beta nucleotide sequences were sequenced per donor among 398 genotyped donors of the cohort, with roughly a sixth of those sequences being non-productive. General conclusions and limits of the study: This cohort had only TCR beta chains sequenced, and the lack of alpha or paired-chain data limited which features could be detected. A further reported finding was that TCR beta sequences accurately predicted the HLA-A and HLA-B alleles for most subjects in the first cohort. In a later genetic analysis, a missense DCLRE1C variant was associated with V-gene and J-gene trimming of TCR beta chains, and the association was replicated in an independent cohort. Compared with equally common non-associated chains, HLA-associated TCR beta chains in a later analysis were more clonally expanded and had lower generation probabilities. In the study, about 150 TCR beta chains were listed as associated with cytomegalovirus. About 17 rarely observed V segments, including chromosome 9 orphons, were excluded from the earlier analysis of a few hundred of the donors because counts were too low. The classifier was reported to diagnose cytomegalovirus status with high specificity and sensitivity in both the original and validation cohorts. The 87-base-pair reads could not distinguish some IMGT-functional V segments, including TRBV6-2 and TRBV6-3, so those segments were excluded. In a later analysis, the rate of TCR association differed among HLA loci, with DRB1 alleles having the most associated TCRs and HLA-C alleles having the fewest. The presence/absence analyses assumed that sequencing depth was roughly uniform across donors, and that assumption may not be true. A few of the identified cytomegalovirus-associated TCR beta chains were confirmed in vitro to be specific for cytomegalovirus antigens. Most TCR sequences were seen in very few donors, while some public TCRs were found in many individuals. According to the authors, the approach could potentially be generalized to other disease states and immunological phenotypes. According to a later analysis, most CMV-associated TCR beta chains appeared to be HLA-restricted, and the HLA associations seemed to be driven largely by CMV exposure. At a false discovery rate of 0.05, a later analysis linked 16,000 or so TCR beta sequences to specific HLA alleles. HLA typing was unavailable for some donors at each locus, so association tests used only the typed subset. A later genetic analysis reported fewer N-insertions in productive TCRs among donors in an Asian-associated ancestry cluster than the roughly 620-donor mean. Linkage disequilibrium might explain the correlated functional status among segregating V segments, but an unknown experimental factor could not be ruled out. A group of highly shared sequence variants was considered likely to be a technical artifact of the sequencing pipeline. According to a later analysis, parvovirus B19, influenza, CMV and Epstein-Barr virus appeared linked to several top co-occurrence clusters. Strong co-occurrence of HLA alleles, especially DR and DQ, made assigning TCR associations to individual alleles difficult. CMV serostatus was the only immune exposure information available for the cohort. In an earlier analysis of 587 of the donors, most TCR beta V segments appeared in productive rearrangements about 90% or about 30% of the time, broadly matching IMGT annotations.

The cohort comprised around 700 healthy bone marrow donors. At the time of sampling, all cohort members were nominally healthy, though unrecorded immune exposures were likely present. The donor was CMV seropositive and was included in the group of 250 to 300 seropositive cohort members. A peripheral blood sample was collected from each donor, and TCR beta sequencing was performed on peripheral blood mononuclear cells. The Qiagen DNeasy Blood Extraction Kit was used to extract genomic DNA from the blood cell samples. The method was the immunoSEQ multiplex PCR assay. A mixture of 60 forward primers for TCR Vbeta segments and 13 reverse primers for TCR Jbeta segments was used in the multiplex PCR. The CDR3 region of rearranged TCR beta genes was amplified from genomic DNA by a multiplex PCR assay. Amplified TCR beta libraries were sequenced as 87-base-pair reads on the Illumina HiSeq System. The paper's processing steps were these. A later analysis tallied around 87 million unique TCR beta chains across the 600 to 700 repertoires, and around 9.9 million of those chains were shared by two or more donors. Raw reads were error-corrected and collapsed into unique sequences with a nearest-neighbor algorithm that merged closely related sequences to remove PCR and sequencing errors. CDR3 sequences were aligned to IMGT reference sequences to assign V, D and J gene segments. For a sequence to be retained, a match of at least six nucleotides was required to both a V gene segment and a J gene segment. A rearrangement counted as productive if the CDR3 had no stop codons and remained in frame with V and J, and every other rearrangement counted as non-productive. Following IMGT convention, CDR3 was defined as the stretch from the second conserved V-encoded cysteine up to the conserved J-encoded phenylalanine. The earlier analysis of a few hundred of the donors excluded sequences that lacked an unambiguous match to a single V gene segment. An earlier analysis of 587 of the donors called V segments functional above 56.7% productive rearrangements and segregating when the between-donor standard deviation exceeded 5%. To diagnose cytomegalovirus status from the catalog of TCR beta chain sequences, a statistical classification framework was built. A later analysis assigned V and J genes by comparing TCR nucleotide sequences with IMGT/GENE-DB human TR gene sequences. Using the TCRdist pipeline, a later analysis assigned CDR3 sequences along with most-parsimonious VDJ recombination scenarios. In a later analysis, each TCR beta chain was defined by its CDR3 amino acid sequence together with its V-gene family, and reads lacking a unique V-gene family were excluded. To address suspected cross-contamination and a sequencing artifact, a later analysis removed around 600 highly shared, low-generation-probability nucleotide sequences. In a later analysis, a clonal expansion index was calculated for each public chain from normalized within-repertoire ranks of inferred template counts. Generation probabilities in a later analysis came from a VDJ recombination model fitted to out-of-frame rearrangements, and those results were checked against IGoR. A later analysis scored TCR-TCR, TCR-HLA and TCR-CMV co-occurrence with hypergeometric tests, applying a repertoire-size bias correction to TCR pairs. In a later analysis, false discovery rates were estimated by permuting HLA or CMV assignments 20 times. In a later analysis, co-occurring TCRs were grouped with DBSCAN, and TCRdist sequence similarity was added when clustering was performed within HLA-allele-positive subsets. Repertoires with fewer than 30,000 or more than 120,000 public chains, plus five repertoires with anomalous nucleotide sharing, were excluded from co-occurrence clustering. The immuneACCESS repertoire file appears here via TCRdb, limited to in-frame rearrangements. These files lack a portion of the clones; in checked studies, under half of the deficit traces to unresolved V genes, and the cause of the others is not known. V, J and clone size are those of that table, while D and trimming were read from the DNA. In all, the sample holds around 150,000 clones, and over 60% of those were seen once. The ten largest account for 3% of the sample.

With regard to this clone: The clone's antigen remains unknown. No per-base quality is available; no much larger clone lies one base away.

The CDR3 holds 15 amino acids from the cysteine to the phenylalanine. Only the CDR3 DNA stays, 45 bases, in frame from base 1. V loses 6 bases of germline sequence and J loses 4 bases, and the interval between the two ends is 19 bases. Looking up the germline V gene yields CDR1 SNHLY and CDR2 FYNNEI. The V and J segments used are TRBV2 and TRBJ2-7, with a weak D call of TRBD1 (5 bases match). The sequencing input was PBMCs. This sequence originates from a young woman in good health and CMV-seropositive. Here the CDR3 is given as CASRYSIQEIYEQYF. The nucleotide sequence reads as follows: TGTGCCAGCAGATACTCGATACAGGAAATTTACGAGCAGTACTTC. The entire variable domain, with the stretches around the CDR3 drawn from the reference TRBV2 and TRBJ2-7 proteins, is EPEVTQTPSHQVTQMGQEVILRCVPISNHLYFYWYRQILGQKVEFLVSFYNNEISEKSEIFDDQFSVERPDGSNFTLKIRSTKLEDSAMYFCASRYSIQEIYEQYFGPGTRLTVT.